This is a list of T cell receptor beta chains from one sample in a study of cytomegalovirus exposure and HLA in healthy donors. Profiled with immunoSEQ multiplex PCR; TCRdb holds only in-frame clones, not every one. This sample has fewer than 150,000 clones, with 65% to 85% found just once. Input material: PBMCs. The origin of the receptors is a male donor in good health and CMV-seronegative. Both conserved end residues are part of each CDR3. The order of the fields is clone size, J gene, V gene, D gene, CDR3 protein, CDR3 DNA. A D gene is named only where the DNA matches it firmly. Some rows have no size entry. The others give once, few or many, or a class for an expanded clone.

clone size: .
J gene: TRBJ2-5
V gene: TRBV5-1
D gene: .
CDR3 protein: CASRRSIADQETQYF
CDR3 DNA: TGCGCCAGCAGGCGGAGTATAGCGGACCAAGAGACCCAGTACTTC

clone size: .
J gene: TRBJ2-7
V gene: TRBV4-3
D gene: TRBD2
CDR3 protein: CASSHPRLAGYEQYF
CDR3 DNA: TGCGCCAGCAGCCATCCCAGACTAGCGGGTTACGAGCAGTACTTC

clone size: .
J gene: TRBJ2-7
V gene: TRBV7-8
D gene: TRBD2
CDR3 protein: CASSPLAGGGLEQYF
CDR3 DNA: TGTGCCAGCAGCCCGTTAGCGGGAGGAGGGCTCGAGCAGTACTTC

clone size: .
J gene: TRBJ2-1
V gene: TRBV5-4
D gene: .
CDR3 protein: CASSLSLNEQFF
CDR3 DNA: TGTGCCAGCAGCTTATCCCTGAATGAGCAGTTCTTC

clone size: .
J gene: TRBJ1-1
V gene: TRBV4-3
D gene: .
CDR3 protein: CASAEKRGGVGTEAFF
CDR3 DNA: TGCGCCAGCGCCGAGAAGAGGGGGGGAGTTGGAACTGAAGCTTTCTTT

clone size: few
J gene: TRBJ2-7
V gene: TRBV13
D gene: .
CDR3 protein: CASSRGTYEQYF
CDR3 DNA: TGTGCCAGCAGCCGAGGAACCTACGAGCAGTACTTC

clone size: once
J gene: TRBJ2-7
V gene: TRBV29-1
D gene: .
CDR3 protein: CSVVSAFSYEQYF
CDR3 DNA: TGCAGCGTCGTCAGCGCTTTCTCCTACGAGCAGTACTTC

clone size: once
J gene: TRBJ2-7
V gene: TRBV4-3
D gene: .
CDR3 protein: CASSEGRGSYEQYF
CDR3 DNA: TGCGCCAGCAGCGAAGGGCGGGGCTCCTACGAGCAGTACTTC

clone size: .
J gene: TRBJ2-3
V gene: TRBV7-3
D gene: TRBD2
CDR3 protein: CASSSAGGSVDTQYF
CDR3 DNA: TGTGCCAGCAGCTCAGCGGGAGGAAGTGTAGATACGCAGTATTTT

clone size: .
J gene: TRBJ2-1
V gene: TRBV9
D gene: .
CDR3 protein: CASSVYGGSYNEQFF
CDR3 DNA: TGTGCCAGCAGCGTCTACGGGGGCTCCTACAATGAGCAGTTCTTC

clone size: once
J gene: TRBJ2-2
V gene: TRBV5-1
D gene: TRBD2
CDR3 protein: CASSLTLAGFSTGELFF
CDR3 DNA: TGCGCCAGCAGCTTGACCCTAGCGGGATTTAGCACCGGGGAGCTGTTTTTT

clone size: .
J gene: TRBJ1-3
V gene: TRBV7-8
D gene: .
CDR3 protein: CASSSTDSGNTIYF
CDR3 DNA: TGTGCCAGCAGTTCGACAGACTCTGGAAACACCATATATTTT

clone size: .
J gene: TRBJ2-5
V gene: TRBV10-3
D gene: TRBD2
CDR3 protein: CAIMGGGMETQYF
CDR3 DNA: TGTGCCATCATGGGCGGGGGGATGGAGACCCAGTACTTC

clone size: .
J gene: TRBJ2-5
V gene: TRBV27
D gene: .
CDR3 protein: CASSGGMQGETQYF
CDR3 DNA: TGTGCCAGCAGTGGCGGGATGCAGGGCGAGACCCAGTACTTC

clone size: .
J gene: TRBJ1-1
V gene: TRBV7-9
D gene: TRBD1
CDR3 protein: CASSSEGGRTEAFF
CDR3 DNA: TGTGCCAGCAGCTCAGAAGGGGGCCGGACTGAAGCTTTCTTT

clone size: .
J gene: TRBJ2-1
V gene: TRBV7-2
D gene: TRBD2
CDR3 protein: CASSSGLAGGYNEQFF
CDR3 DNA: TGTGCCAGCAGCTCGGGACTAGCGGGAGGTTACAATGAGCAGTTCTTC

clone size: .
J gene: TRBJ2-3
V gene: TRBV6-6
D gene: TRBD2
CDR3 protein: CASSPWREGTDTQYF
CDR3 DNA: TGTGCCAGCAGTCCGTGGCGGGAGGGCACAGATACGCAGTATTTT

clone size: .
J gene: TRBJ2-7
V gene: TRBV6-5
D gene: .
CDR3 protein: CASSYLYEQYF
CDR3 DNA: TGTGCCAGCAGTTACCTTTACGAGCAGTACTTC

clone size: .
J gene: TRBJ2-7
V gene: TRBV30
D gene: TRBD2
CDR3 protein: CAWRTLGTSGTYEQYF
CDR3 DNA: TGTGCCTGGAGGACTCTCGGGACTAGCGGAACCTACGAGCAGTACTTC

clone size: .
J gene: TRBJ2-2
V gene: TRBV6-5
D gene: .
CDR3 protein: CASSYHTGELFF
CDR3 DNA: TGTGCCAGCAGTTACCACACCGGGGAGCTCTTTTTT

clone size: .
J gene: TRBJ2-3
V gene: TRBV20-1
D gene: .
CDR3 protein: CSSARDYTQYF
CDR3 DNA: TGCAGTTCCGCGAGGGACTATACGCAGTATTTT

clone size: few
J gene: TRBJ2-5
V gene: TRBV28
D gene: .
CDR3 protein: CASSFPGDRTQYF
CDR3 DNA: TGTGCCAGCAGCTTCCCGGGAGACCGGACCCAGTACTTC

clone size: .
J gene: TRBJ2-7
V gene: TRBV13
D gene: .
CDR3 protein: CASSLEGSSSYEQYF
CDR3 DNA: TGTGCCAGCAGCTTAGAGGGGTCCAGCTCCTACGAGCAGTACTTC

clone size: .
J gene: TRBJ1-5
V gene: TRBV19
D gene: .
CDR3 protein: CASQPAAPGLDNQPQHF
CDR3 DNA: TGTGCCAGTCAACCGGCGGCGCCAGGGTTGGACAATCAGCCCCAGCATTTT

clone size: .
J gene: TRBJ2-3
V gene: TRBV19
D gene: .
CDR3 protein: CASSLRSGYTQYF
CDR3 DNA: TGTGCCAGTAGTCTCCGGTCGGGATATACGCAGTATTTT

clone size: .
J gene: TRBJ2-7
V gene: TRBV5-1
D gene: .
CDR3 protein: CASSLSANSYEQYF
CDR3 DNA: TGCGCCAGCAGCTTAAGTGCGAATTCCTACGAGCAGTACTTC

clone size: .
J gene: TRBJ2-1
V gene: TRBV19
D gene: TRBD1
CDR3 protein: CASQGDRGVGDEQFF
CDR3 DNA: TGTGCCAGCCAGGGAGACAGGGGGGTCGGCGATGAGCAGTTCTTC

clone size: .
J gene: TRBJ1-2
V gene: TRBV7-9
D gene: .
CDR3 protein: CSSSLGTGWAYGYTF
CDR3 DNA: TGTTCCAGCAGCTTAGGTACAGGGTGGGCCTATGGCTACACCTTC

clone size: .
J gene: TRBJ2-1
V gene: TRBV11-2
D gene: .
CDR3 protein: CASSLGISAVSYNEQFF
CDR3 DNA: TGTGCCAGCAGCTTAGGGATTTCAGCGGTGTCCTACAATGAGCAGTTCTTC

clone size: .
J gene: TRBJ2-2
V gene: TRBV5-4
D gene: TRBD2
CDR3 protein: CASSPGLAGGGGELFF
CDR3 DNA: TGTGCCAGCAGCCCAGGACTAGCGGGAGGAGGCGGGGAGCTGTTTTTT

clone size: .
J gene: TRBJ1-2
V gene: TRBV9
D gene: TRBD1
CDR3 protein: CASSVGTGELSYGYTF
CDR3 DNA: TGTGCCAGCAGCGTAGGAACAGGGGAATTGAGCTATGGCTACACCTTC

clone size: .
J gene: TRBJ1-2
V gene: TRBV6-5
D gene: .
CDR3 protein: CASLFLGGGNGYTF
CDR3 DNA: TGTGCCAGCCTGTTCTTAGGGGGTGGAAATGGCTACACCTTC

clone size: .
J gene: TRBJ2-7
V gene: TRBV5-5
D gene: TRBD2
CDR3 protein: CASAKREDEQYF
CDR3 DNA: TGTGCCAGCGCTAAGCGGGAGGACGAGCAGTACTTC

clone size: .
J gene: TRBJ2-5
V gene: TRBV7-3
D gene: .
CDR3 protein: CASSSRLEETQYF
CDR3 DNA: TGTGCCAGCAGCTCCCGACTGGAAGAGACCCAGTACTTC

clone size: few
J gene: TRBJ2-5
V gene: TRBV7-9
D gene: .
CDR3 protein: CASSRGGVGPPLETQYF
CDR3 DNA: TGTGCCAGCAGCAGAGGGGGGGTGGGGCCCCCTTTAGAGACCCAGTACTTC

clone size: .
J gene: TRBJ2-7
V gene: TRBV7-2
D gene: .
CDR3 protein: CASSSVRVQPYEQYF
CDR3 DNA: TGTGCCAGCAGCTCTGTCCGGGTCCAACCCTACGAGCAGTACTTC

clone size: .
J gene: TRBJ2-2
V gene: TRBV9
D gene: .
CDR3 protein: CASSVVGDSGELFF
CDR3 DNA: TGTGCCAGCAGCGTAGTTGGGGACTCCGGGGAGCTGTTTTTT

clone size: .
J gene: TRBJ1-1
V gene: TRBV30
D gene: .
CDR3 protein: CAWSVQGEAFF
CDR3 DNA: TGTGCCTGGAGTGTACAGGGTGAAGCTTTCTTT

clone size: .
J gene: TRBJ2-5
V gene: TRBV4-2
D gene: .
CDR3 protein: CASSQANGETQYF
CDR3 DNA: TGTGCCAGCAGCCAAGCGAACGGGGAGACCCAGTACTTC

clone size: .
J gene: TRBJ2-7
V gene: TRBV27
D gene: TRBD2
CDR3 protein: CASSLSAGGGYEQYF
CDR3 DNA: TGTGCCAGCAGTTTATCAGCGGGAGGGGGCTACGAGCAGTACTTC

clone size: .
J gene: TRBJ2-7
V gene: TRBV30
D gene: TRBD2
CDR3 protein: CASMSGRGYEQYF
CDR3 DNA: TGTGCCTCCATGAGCGGGAGGGGGTACGAGCAGTACTTC